The subject of this entry is one TCR beta chain. Profiling relied on immunoSEQ multiplex PCR, and the TCRdb table lists in-frame clones only, not all of them. The sample consists of roughly 6,500 clones, about 80% of them appearing once. Unstimulated PBMCs were sorted into CD3+CD4+ and CD3+CD8+ populations. The sample belongs to a study of T cell clones after liver transplantation. As for the study in general: TCRbeta sequencing after a pre-transplant mixed lymphocyte reaction identified graft-donor-reactive clones, later tracked in post-transplant blood. Third-party-reactive TCRbeta sequences from pre-transplant mixed lymphocyte reactions served as antigen-independent comparators. HCV positivity affected three of eight recipients; the rest lacked autoimmune or viral indications.

Germline CDR1 is LGHNA and CDR2 is YNFKEQ. Trimming cost V 0 bases and J 2 bases, with 5 bases left between them. The CDR3 spans 13 residues. The material sequenced was CD8+ T cells from blood, taken 24 months after liver transplant. The clonotype was recovered from a human patient who received a liver transplant. Some T cells may be provided by the graft donor. The chain links TRBV4-2 to TRBJ2-7; D unclear. CDR3 DNA sequence: TGTGCCAGCAGCCAAGATCTTACCTACGAGCAGTACTTC. Translated, it gives CASSQDLTYEQYF.